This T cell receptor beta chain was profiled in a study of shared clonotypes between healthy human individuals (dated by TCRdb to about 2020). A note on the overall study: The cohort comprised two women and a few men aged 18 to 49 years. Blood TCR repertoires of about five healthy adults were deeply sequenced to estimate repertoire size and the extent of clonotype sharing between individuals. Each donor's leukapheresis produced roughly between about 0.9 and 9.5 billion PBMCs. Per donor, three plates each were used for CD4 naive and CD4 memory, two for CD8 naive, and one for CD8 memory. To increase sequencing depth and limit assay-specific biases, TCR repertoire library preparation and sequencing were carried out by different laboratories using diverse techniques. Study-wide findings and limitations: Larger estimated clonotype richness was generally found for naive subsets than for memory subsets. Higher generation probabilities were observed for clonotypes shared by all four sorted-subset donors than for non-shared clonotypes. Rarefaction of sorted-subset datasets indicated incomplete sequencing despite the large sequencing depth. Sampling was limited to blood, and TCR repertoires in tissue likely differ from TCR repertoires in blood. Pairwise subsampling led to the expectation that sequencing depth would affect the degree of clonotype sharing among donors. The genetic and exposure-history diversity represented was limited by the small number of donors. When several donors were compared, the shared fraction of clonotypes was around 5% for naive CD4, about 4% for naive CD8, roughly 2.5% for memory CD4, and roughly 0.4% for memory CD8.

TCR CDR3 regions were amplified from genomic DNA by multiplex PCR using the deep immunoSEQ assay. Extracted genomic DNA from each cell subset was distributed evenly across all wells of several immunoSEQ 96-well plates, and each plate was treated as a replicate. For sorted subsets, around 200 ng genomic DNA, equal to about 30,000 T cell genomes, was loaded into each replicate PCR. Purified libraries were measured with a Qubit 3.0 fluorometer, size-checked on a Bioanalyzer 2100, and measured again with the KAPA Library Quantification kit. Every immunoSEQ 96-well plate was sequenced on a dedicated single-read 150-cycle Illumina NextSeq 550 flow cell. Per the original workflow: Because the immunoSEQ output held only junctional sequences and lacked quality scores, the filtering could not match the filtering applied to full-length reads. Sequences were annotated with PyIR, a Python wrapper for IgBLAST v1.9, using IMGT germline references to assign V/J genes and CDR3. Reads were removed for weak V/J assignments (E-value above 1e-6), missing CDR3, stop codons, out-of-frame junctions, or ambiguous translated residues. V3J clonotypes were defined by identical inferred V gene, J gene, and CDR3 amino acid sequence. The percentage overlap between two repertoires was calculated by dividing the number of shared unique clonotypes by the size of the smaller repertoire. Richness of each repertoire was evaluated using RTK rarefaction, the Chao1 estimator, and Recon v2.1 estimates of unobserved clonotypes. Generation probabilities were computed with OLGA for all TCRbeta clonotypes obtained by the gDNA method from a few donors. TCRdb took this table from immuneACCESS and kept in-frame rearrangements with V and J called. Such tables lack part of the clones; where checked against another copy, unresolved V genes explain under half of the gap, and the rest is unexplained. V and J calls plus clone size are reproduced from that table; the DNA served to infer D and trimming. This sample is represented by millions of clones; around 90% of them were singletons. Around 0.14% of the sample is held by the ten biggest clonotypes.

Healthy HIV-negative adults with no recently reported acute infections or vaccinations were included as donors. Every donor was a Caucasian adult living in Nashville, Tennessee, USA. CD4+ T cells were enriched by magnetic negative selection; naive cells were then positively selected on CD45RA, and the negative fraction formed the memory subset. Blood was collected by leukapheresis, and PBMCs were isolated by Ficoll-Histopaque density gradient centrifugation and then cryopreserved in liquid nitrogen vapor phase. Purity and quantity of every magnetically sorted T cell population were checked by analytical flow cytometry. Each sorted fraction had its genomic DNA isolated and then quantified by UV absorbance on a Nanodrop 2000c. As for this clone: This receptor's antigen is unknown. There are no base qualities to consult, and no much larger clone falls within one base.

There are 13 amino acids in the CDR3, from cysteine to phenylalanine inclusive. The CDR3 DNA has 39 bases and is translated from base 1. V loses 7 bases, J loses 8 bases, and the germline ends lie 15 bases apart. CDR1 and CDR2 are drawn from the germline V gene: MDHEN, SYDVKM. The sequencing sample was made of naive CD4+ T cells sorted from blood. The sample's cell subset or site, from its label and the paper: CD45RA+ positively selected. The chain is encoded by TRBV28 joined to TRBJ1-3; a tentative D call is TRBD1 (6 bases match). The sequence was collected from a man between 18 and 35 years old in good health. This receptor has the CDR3 CASTLTGKDTIYF. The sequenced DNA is TGTGCCAGCACCCTGACAGGAAAAGACACCATATATTTT.